This T cell receptor (beta chain) was documented in a study of cytomegalovirus exposure and HLA in healthy donors. Whole-study findings and limits: Analysis was carried out at a later point, and it linked a missense DCLRE1C variant to TCR beta V- and J-gene trimming. TCR beta sequences reportedly predicted the HLA-A and HLA-B alleles of most subjects accurately. Investigators reported some 150 TCR beta chains as tied to cytomegalovirus.

The PCR ran on 60 Vbeta and 13 Jbeta primers. Using immunoSEQ multiplex PCR, the repertoire was profiled, and TCRdb retains in-frame clones only, with some absent. The sample shows about 150,000 clones, approximately 74% of them seen only once. Concerning this clone itself: What it recognizes is unknown.

The specimen was PBMCs. The receptor was derived from a man aged 18 to 30 in good health and CMV-seropositive.

The CDR3 region is CASLSTGFYEQYF. In DNA form, the CDR3 reads TGCGCCAGCCTTTCGACAGGTTTCTACGAGCAGTACTTC. The chain is built from TRBV5-1 and TRBJ2-7; D is possibly TRBD1 (6 bases). Germline V gene data show CDR1 as SGHRS and CDR2 as YFSETQ. This CDR3 has 13 amino acids. Deletions cut 7 bases from V and 3 bases from J, with 14 bases between.